This T cell receptor beta chain was captured by sequencing in a study of neurological immune-mediated disorders. Trimming stripped 0 bases from V and 4 bases from J, with 5 bases between. Germline V gene data show CDR1 as SGHRS and CDR2 as YFSETQ. CDR3 length: 12 amino acids. The cells used in sorted libraries, CD4+ or CD8+ T cells, numbered 1 million. This clonotype is classed as medium-sized. Synthesis of cDNA used 5'RACE (with 10-nucleotide random UMIs). Each CDR3 protein is one row after TCRdb ran MiXCR on the 5' RACE reads. The table has about 30,000 distinct CDR3 sequences, 4.5% to 7% seen once. The chain combines TRBV5-1 with TRBJ2-7; D remains ambiguous. This TCR was sampled from a woman aged 50 to 60 in good health. The material sequenced was CD4+ T cells from blood. The CDR3 here is CASSLGAYEQYF. The CDR3, as DNA: TGCGCCAGCAGCTTGGGAGCTTACGAGCAGTACTTC.